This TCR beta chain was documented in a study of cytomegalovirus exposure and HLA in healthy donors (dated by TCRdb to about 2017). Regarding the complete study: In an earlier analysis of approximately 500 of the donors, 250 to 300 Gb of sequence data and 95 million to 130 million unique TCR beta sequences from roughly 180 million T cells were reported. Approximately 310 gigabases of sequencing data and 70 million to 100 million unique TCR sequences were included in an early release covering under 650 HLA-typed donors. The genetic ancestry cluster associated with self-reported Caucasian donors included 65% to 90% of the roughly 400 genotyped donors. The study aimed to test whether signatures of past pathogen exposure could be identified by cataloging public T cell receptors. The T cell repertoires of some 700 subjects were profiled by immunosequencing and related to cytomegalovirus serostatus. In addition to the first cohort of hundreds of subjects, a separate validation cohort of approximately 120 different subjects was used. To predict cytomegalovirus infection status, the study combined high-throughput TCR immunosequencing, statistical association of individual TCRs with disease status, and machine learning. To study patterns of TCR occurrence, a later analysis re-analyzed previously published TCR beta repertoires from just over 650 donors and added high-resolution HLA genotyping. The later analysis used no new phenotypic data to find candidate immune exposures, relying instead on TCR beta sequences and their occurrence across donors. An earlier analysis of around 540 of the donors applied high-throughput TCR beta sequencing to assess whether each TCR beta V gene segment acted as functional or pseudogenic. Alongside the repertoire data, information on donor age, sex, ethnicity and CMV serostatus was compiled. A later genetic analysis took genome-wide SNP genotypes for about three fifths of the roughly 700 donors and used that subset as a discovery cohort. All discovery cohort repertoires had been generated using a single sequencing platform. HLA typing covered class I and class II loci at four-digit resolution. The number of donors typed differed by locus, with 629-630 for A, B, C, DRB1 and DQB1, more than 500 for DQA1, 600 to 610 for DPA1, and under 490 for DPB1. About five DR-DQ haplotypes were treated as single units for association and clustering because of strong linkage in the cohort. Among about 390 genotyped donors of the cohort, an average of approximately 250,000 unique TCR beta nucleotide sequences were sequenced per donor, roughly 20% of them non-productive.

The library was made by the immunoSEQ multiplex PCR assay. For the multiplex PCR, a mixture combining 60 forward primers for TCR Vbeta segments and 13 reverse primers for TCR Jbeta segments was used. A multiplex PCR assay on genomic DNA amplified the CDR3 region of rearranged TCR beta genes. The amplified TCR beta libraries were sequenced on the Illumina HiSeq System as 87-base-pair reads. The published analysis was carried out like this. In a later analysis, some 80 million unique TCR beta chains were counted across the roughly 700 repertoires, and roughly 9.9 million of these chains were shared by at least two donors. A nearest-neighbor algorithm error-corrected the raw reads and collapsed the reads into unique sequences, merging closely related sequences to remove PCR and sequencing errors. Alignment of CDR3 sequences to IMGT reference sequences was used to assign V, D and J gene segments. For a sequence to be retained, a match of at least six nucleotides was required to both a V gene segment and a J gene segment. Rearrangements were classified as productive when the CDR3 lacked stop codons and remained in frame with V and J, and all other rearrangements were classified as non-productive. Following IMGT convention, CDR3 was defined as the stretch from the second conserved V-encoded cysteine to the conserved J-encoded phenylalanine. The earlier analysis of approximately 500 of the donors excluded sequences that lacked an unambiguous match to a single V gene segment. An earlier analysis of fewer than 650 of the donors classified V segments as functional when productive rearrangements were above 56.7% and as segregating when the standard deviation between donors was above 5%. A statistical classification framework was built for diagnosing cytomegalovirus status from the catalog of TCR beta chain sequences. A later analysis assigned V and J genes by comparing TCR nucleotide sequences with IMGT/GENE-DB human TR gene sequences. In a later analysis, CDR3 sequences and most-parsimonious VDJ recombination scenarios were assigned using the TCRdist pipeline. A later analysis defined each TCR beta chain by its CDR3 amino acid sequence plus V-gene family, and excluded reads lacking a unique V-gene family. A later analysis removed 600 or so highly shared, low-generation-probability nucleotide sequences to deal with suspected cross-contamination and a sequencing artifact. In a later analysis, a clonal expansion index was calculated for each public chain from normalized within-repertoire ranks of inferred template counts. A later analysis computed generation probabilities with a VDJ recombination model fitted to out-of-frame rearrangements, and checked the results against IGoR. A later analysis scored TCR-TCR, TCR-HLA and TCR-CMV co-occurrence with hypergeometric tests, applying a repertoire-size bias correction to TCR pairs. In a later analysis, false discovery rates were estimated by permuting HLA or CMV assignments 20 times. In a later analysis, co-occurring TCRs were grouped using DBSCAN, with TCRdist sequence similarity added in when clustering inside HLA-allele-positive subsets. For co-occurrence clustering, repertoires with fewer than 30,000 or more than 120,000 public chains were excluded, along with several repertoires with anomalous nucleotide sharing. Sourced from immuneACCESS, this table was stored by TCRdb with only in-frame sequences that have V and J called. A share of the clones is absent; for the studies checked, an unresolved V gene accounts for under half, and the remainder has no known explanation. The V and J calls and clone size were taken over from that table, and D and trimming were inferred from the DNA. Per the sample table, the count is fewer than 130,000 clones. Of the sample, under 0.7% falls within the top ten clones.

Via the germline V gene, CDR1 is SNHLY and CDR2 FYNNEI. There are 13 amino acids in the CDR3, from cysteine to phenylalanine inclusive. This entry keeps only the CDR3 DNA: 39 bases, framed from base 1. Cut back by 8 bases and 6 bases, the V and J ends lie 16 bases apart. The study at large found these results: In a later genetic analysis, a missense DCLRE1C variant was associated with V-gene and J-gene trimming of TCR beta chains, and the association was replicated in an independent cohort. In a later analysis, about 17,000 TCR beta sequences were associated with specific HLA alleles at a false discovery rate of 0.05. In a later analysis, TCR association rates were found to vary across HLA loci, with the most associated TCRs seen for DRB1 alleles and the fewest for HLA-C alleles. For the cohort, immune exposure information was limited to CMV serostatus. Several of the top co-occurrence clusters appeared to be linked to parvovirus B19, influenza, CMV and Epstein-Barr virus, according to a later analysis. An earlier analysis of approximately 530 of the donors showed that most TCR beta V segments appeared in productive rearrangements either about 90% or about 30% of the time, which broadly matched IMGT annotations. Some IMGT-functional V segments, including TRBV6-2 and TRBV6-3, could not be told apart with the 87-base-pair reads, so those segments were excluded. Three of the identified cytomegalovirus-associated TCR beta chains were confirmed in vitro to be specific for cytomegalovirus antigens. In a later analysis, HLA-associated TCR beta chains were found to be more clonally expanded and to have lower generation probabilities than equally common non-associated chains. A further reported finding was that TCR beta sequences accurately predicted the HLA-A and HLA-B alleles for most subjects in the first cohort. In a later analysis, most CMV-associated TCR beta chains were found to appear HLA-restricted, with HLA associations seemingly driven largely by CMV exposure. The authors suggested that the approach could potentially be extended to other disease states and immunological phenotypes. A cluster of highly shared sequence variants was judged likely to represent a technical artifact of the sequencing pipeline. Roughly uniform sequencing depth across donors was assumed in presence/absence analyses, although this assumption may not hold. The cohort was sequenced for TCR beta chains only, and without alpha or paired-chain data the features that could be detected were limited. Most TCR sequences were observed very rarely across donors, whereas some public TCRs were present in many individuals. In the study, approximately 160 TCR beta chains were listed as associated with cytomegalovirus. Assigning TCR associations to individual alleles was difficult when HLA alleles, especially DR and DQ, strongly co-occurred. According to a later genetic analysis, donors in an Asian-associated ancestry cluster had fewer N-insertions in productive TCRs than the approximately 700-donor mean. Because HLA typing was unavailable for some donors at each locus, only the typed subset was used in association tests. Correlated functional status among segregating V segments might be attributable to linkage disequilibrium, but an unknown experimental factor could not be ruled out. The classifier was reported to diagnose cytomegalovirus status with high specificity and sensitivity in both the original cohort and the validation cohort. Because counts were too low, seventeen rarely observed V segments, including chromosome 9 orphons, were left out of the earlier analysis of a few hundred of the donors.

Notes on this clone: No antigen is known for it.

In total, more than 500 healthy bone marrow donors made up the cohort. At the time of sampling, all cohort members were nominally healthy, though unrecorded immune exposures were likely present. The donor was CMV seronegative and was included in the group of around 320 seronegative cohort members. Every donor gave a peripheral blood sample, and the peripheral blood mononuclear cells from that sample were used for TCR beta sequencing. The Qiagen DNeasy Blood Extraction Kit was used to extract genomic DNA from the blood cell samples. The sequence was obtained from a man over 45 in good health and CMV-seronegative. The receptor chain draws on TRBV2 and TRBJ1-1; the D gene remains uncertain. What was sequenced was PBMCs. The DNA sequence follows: TGTGCCAGCGGGCCGGACTCGAGATCTGAAGCTTTCTTT. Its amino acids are CASGPDSRSEAFF.